This T cell receptor (beta chain) was sequenced in a study of blood T cell repertoires in COVID-19 (TCRdb year 2020). In terms of the full investigation: Collaborator samples came from the United States, Italy and Spain and covered acute and convalescent phases of COVID-19. The prospective study material was composed of cDNA or gDNA derived from T cells, B-cell-depleted T cells, or PBMCs. Deeply sampled blood TCRbeta repertoires from subjects exposed to, actively infected with, or recovered from COVID-19 were included in the dataset. The repertoires were released in a freely available public database meant as a resource for research on the immune response to SARS-CoV-2. Samples came from the ongoing ImmuneRACE study (first 160 participants) plus 1,254 subjects from 6 global collaborators. A de-identified subject ID, COVID-19 status, age in years and sex were almost always included in the sample metadata. Where available, HLA class I and class II types were obtained from metadata supplied by the sample provider rather than from assay-based typing. On the study overall, not on this receptor specifically: The amount of clinical and demographic metadata varied by source and participant and was provided uncurated.

In Seattle, one collaborating source enrolled patients while the infection was active and tracked those patients longitudinally over the course of disease. Whole blood was collected in K2EDTA tubes by collaborating institutions according to the institutions' own protocols. Collaborator samples were shipped for TCRbeta analysis as frozen whole blood, isolated PBMCs, or DNA extracted from either sample type. Regarding this clone: No cognate antigen has been identified for it. Base quality data are lacking; no much larger clone is found one base away.

TCRbeta CDR3 regions were amplified from genomic DNA using the immunoSEQ Assay, a bias-controlled multiplex PCR. The source study handled its data this way. Within the assay, amplification of reference gene primers was used to estimate how many nucleated cells each sample contained. Sequence reads were collapsed and filtered to measure the absolute abundance of every unique TCRbeta CDR3 rearrangement. For each sample, productive Simpson clonality was calculated by taking the square root of Simpson's diversity index across productive rearrangements. TCRdb limited this immuneACCESS table to in-frame rearrangements with V and J called. A share of clones is missing; checked studies link under half to unresolved V genes, and the rest is unexplained. V and J calls plus clone size are reproduced from that table; the DNA served to infer D and trimming. This sample comprises roughly 100,000 clones, less than 80% of them detected only once. Together, the top ten hold 5% to 8% of the sample.

Trimming at the junction amounts to 5 bases on V and 2 bases on J, and the germline ends lie 12 bases apart. As encoded in the germline V gene (reference sequence), CDR1 is SEHNR while CDR2 is FQNEAQ. The CDR3 holds 15 amino acids from the cysteine to the phenylalanine. CDR3 DNA is the only sequence kept; it has 45 bases, read in frame from the first base. The rearrangement joined TRBV7-9 to TRBJ2-2; the D region possibly corresponds to TRBD2 (6 bases align). This receptor was obtained from an elderly man with COVID-19, enrolled during active disease. The sample comprised peripheral blood. For the CDR3, the sequence is CASSPGTHNTGELFF. The nucleotides are TGTGCCAGCAGCCCCGGGACTCATAACACCGGGGAGCTGTTTTTT.